This T cell receptor (beta chain) was obtained from a study of early T cells in non-severe SARS-CoV-2 infection. As for the study in general: Sequencing used unsorted whole-blood bulk RNA, so chains lack pairing.

Overall study findings and caveats: A preference for anti-spike CD8 responses marked VDJdb matching, which missed private and CD4 specificities.

There are many counts of this clonotype. The target antigen is unknown. Germline loops: CDR1 MNHNY, CDR2 SVGAGI (reference sequence). The CDR3 has 14 residues. Trimming cost V 2 bases and J 4 bases; bases outside gene matches: 3. MiXCR, run by TCRdb on the 5' RACE reads, gives a single entry per CDR3 protein. Of about 97,000 distinct CDR3 sequences in the sample, 9.5% to 12% were seen once. The input for sequencing was whole blood, taken at baseline. This rearrangement joins TRBV6-6 to TRBJ2-3; 7 bases are shared with TRBD2. The receptor comes from an adult who was a healthcare worker with PCR-confirmed SARS-CoV-2 infection or an uninfected control (not recorded which). DNA for the CDR3: TGTGCCAGCAGTTACGAGCGGGGTTCAGATACGCAGTATTTT. This sequence encodes CASSYERGSDTQYF.